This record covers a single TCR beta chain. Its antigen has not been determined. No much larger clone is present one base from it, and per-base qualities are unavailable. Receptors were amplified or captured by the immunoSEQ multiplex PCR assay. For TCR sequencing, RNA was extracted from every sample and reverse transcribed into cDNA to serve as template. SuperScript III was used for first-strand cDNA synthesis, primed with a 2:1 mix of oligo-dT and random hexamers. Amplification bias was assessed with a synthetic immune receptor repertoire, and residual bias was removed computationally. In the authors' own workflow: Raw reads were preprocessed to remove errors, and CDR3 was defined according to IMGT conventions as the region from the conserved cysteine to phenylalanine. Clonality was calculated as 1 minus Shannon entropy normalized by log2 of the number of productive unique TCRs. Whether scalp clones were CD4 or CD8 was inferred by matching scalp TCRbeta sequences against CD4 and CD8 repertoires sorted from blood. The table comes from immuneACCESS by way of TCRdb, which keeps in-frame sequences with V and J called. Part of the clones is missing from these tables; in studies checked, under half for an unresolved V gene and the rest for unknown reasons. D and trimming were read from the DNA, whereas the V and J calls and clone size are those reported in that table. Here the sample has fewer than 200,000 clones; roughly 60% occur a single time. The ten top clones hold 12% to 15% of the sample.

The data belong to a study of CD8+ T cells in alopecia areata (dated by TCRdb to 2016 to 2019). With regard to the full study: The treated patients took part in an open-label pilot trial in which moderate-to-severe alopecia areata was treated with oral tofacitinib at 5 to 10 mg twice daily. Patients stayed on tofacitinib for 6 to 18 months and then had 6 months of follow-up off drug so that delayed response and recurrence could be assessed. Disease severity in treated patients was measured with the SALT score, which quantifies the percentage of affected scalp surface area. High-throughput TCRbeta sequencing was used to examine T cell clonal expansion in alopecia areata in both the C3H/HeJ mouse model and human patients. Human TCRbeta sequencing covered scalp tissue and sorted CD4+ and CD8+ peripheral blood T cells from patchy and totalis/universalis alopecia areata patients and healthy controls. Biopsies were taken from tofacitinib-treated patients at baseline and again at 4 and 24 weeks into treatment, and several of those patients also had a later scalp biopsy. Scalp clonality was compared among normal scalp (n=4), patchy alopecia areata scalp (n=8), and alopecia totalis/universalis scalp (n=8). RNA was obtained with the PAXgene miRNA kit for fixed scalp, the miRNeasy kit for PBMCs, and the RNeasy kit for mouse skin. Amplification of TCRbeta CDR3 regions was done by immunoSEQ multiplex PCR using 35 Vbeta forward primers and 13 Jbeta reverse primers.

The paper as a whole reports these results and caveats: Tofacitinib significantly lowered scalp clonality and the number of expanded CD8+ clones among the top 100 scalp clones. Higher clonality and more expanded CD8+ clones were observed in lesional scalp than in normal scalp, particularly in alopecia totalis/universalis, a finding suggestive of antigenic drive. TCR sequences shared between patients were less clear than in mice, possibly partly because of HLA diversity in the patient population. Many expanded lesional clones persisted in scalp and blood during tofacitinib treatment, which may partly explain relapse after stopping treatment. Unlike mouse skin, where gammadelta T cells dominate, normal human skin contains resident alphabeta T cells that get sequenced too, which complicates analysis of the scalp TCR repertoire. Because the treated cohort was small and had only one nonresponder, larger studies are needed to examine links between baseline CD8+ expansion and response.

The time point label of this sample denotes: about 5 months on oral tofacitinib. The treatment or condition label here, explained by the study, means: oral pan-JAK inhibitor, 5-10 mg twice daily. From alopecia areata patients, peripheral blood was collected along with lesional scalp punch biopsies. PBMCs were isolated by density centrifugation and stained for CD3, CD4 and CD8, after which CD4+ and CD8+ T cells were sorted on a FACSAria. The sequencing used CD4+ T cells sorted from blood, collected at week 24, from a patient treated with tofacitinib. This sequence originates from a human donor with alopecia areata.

The nucleotide sequence is TGTGCCAGTAGTCAACAGAATGAGCAGTTCTTC. This sequence encodes CASSQQNEQFF. The chain is assembled from TRBV19 and TRBJ2-1; the D gene remains uncertain. The germline ends are 6 bases apart after V is trimmed by 5 bases and J by 7 bases. The CDR3 measures 11 amino acids from cysteine to phenylalanine. Only the CDR3 portion is preserved as DNA: 33 bases, with reading frame beginning at the first base. CDR1 LNHDA and CDR2 SQIVND are derived from the germline V gene (reference sequence).